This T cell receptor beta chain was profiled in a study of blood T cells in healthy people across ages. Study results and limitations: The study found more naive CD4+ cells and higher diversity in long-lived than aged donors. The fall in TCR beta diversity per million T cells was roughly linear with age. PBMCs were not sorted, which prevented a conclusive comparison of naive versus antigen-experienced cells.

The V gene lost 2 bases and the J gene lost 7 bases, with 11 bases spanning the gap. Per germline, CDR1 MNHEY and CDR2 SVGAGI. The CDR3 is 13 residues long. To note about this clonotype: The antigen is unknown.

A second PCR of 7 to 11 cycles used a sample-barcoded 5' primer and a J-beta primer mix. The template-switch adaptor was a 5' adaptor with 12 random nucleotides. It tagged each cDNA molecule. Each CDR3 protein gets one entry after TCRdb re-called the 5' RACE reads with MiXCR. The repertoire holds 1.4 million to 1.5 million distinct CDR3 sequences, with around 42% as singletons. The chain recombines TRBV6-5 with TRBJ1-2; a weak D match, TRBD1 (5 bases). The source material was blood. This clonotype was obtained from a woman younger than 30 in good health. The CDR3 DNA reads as TGTGCCAGCAGTTACGGGGCCGGGCTTGGCTACACCTTC. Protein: CASSYGAGLGYTF.